The TCR beta chain under discussion was sequenced for a study of OX40 agonist ivuxolimab in advanced cancers. About the study: The eligibility criteria allowed prior anti-PD-1, anti-PD-L1 or anti-CTLA-4 therapy, and 40% had some.

Using immunoSEQ multiplex PCR, the repertoire was profiled, and TCRdb retains in-frame clones only, with some absent. The sample lists about 15,000 clones; about 86% were seen once. At cycle 4 day 1, cycle 7 day 1, and baseline, blood was sampled. General observations from the study: Expanded clones tended on average to be more numerous among CD8+ T cells than CD4+. Clones of CD4+ and CD8+ blood T cells grew by week 6 at doses of 0.1 to 3.0 mg/kg.

On this clone: The antigen is unknown.

Germline-derived CDR1 and CDR2 are LNHNV and YYDKDF (reference sequence). Trimming took 0 bases from V and 7 from J; bases not matched to a gene: 21. The CDR3 runs 21 residues. The receptor's source is an adult with an advanced solid tumor such as melanoma, head and neck, liver or kidney cancer. The material sequenced was CD4+ or CD8+ T cells sorted from blood, taken in a trial of the OX40 agonist ivuxolimab. The rearrangement joins TRBV15 to TRBJ2-3; 11 positions match TRBD2. The CDR3 region has the DNA TGTGCCACCAGCAGAGAGCCCCCGCTAGCGGGGGGTCAGCAGGGCGGTTATACGCAGTATTTT. It encodes CATSREPPLAGGQQGGYTQYF.